This T cell receptor (beta chain) came from a study of shared clonotypes between healthy human individuals. Study-wide context: CD4 naive cells filled three plates per donor, CD4 memory three, CD8 naive two and CD8 memory one. The study, taken as a whole, reports: It was observed that 5% to 6% of naive CD4 clonotypes were shared across a few donors. Sampling covered nothing but blood. Tissue TCR repertoires likely differ from those found in blood.

Of note for this clone: Its antigen is as yet unknown.

Execution of the assay was at deep level. Clones were read by immunoSEQ multiplex PCR, and TCRdb kept only the in-frame ones, dropping some. The sample holds about 2.4 million clones, around nine tenths seen once. The trim removed 5 bases at V and 4 bases at J, leaving 8 bases unmatched. The germline CDR1 and CDR2 sequences are SGHVS and FQNEAQ. The CDR3 consists of 15 residues. Material for sequencing was naive CD4+ T cells sorted from blood. Subset specified: CD45RA+ positively selected. The source of this sequence is a man between 18 and 35 years old in good health. This chain links TRBV7-8 with TRBJ2-7; TRBD2 matches at 10 bases. CDR3 sequence: CASSASSSGSYEQYF. In DNA form, the CDR3 reads TGTGCCAGCAGCGCGAGCTCTAGCGGGAGTTACGAGCAGTACTTC.